These 3 T cell receptor beta chains were sequenced from one sample in a study of blood T cell repertoires in COVID-19. Some clones are missing from TCRdb's copy, which holds only in-frame ones; the method was immunoSEQ multiplex PCR. The table has over 250,000 clones, approximately 85% seen once. Specimen: peripheral blood. The receptors derive from a woman aged 70 to 79 with acute or convalescent COVID-19.

The J gene is TRBJ1-3, the V gene TRBV3-1 (or the pseudogene TRBV3-2), with TRBD1 matching over 7 bases. CDR1 is LGHDT, CDR2 YNNKEL, per germline (reference sequence). The CDR3 totals 14 residues. Losses at the gene ends were 3 bases for V and 4 bases for J; bases not matched to a gene: 3. The CDR3 nucleotides are TGTGCCAGCAGCCAGCAGGGGGACGGAAACACCATATATTTT. Translation: CASSQQGDGNTIYF.

This sequence joins TRBV23-1 and TRBJ2-5, with a tentative D call TRBD2 (5 bases). TRBV23-1 is known as an ORF, though its function is uncertain. V was shortened by 7 bases and J by 3 bases, with 9 bases between the two germline ends. The CDR3 spans 12 residues. CDR3 bases: TGCGCCAGCACCCGAGCGGAAGAGACCCAGTACTTC. Protein sequence: CASTRAEETQYF.

The chain employs TRBV11-2 and TRBJ1-2; D is possibly TRBD1 (6 bases). V was pared by 3 bases and J by 4 bases, with 15 bases between. The germline gives CDR1 SGHAT, CDR2 FQNNGV. The CDR3 totals 15 residues. In nucleotides, the CDR3 is TGTGCCAGCAGCTTGCTCGGGGGGCGAAGCTATGGCTACACCTTC. It encodes CASSLLGGRSYGYTF.